The rows below give T cell receptor beta chains drawn from one sample of a study of CD8 T cells in ankylosing spondylitis. Via MiXCR, TCRdb re-called the 5' RACE reads, giving one row per CDR3 protein. The data show roughly 180,000 distinct CDR3 sequences, with around a tenth seen just once and approximately 15% held by the top ten. The sequenced sample consisted of blood, either unsorted or a sorted T cell fraction (not recorded which). These receptors all stem from a female donor with ankylosing spondylitis or in good health (not recorded which). CDR3s include the opening cysteine and the closing phenylalanine or tryptophan. The D gene is left open where the match is weak. Clone size is stated in some rows and not others, as once, few, many or a class when expanded.

d_gene	abundance	v_gene	j_gene	len	CDR3nt	CDR3aa
TRBD1	NA	TRBV12-3/TRBV12-4	TRBJ2-2	17	TGTGCCAGCAGTTTGCGCAGGGGGAGTACGAACACCGGGGAGCTGTTTTTT	CASSLRRGSTNTGELFF
NA	many	TRBV29-1	TRBJ2-7	12	TGCAGCGTTGAGGACGTCTCCTACGAGCAGTACTTC	CSVEDVSYEQYF
TRBD2	NA	TRBV5-6	TRBJ2-1	15	TGTGCCAGCAGCTTGGGGGCGATCAGCGGGGATGAGCAGTTCTTC	CASSLGAISGDEQFF
NA	many	TRBV28	TRBJ2-7	13	TGTGCCAGCAGTTTTGGCGGGATGCACGAGCAGTACTTC	CASSFGGMHEQYF
NA	NA	TRBV20-1	TRBJ2-2	12	TGCAGTGCTAGCTGGGGCACCGGGGAGCTGTTTTTT	CSASWGTGELFF
TRBD1	NA	TRBV27	TRBJ2-1	15	TGTGCCAGCAGTCTCACAGGGGGCAGGTACAATGAGCAGTTCTTC	CASSLTGGRYNEQFF
NA	NA	TRBV6-2/TRBV6-3	TRBJ2-2	15	TGTGCCAGCAGTTACGAGACGGCGAACACCGGGGAGCTGTTTTTT	CASSYETANTGELFF
NA	NA	TRBV15	TRBJ2-1	13	TGTGCCACCAGCAGAGATCGGGGCGAGGAGCAGTTCTTC	CATSRDRGEEQFF
NA	few	TRBV24-1	TRBJ1-2	13	TGTGCCACCAGTCGGGGTCCCAACTATGGCTACACCTTC	CATSRGPNYGYTF
NA	NA	TRBV10-3	TRBJ2-1	13	TGTGCCATCAGTGTTTTGGGGGTCAATGAGCAGTTCTTC	CAISVLGVNEQFF
TRBD1	few	TRBV6-2/TRBV6-3	TRBJ1-2	13	TGTGCCAGCAGAGAGGGACAGGAGGATGGCTACACCTTC	CASREGQEDGYTF
TRBD1	NA	TRBV27	TRBJ1-2	14	TGTGCCAGCAGTTCACGGACAGGGGGCTATGGCTACACCTTC	CASSSRTGGYGYTF
NA	few	TRBV28	TRBJ2-7	14	TGTGCCAGCAGTCGAAGGACCCTTTACTACGAGCAGTACTTC	CASSRRTLYYEQYF
NA	many	TRBV28	TRBJ1-1	14	TGTGCCAGCAGTTTAAGTCGGATGAACACTGAAGCTTTCTTT	CASSLSRMNTEAFF
NA	many	TRBV18	TRBJ1-4	15	TGTGCCAGCTCACCAGCGGTTGCAACTAATGAAAAACTGTTTTTT	CASSPAVATNEKLFF
NA	few	TRBV24-1	TRBJ2-2	14	TGTGCCACCCAGACCGGGGGGCCAACCGGGGAGCTGTTTTTT	CATQTGGPTGELFF
TRBD2	NA	TRBV4-3	TRBJ2-2	17	TGCGCCAGCAGCCAAGATCGGTCGGCGGGAGAGGCCGGGGAGCTGTTTTTT	CASSQDRSAGEAGELFF
TRBD1	many	TRBV4-3	TRBJ2-7	16	TGCGCCAGCAGCCAAGACCCAGGGGGCGTCGCCTACGAGCAGTACTTC	CASSQDPGGVAYEQYF
TRBD2	few	TRBV4-1	TRBJ2-1	15	TGCGCCAGCAGCCAGACTAGCGGGATGGGCGATGAGCAGTTCTTC	CASSQTSGMGDEQFF
NA	NA	TRBV9	TRBJ1-1	15	TGTGCCAGCAGCCCAGGCACAGGGTGGGGCACTGAAGCTTTCTTT	CASSPGTGWGTEAFF
NA	many	TRBV5-1	TRBJ2-1	14	TGCGCCAGCAGCTTGCTCTTCGGGAACAATGAGCAGTTCTTC	CASSLLFGNNEQFF
NA	few	TRBV4-1	TRBJ1-2	15	TGCGCCAGCAGCCAAGAATGGACAGACTCCTATGGCTACACCTTC	CASSQEWTDSYGYTF
NA	many	TRBV20-1	TRBJ2-5	14	TGCAGTGCAATGGAAGGGGTAGGCCAAGAGACCCAGTACTTC	CSAMEGVGQETQYF
TRBD2	NA	TRBV24-1	TRBJ2-7	13	TGTGCCACCAGTGGAGCGGGAGATTACGAGCAGTACTTC	CATSGAGDYEQYF
NA	NA	TRBV29-1	TRBJ2-2	11	TGCAGCGTTTTGGAGTTTGGGGAGCTGTTTTTT	CSVLEFGELFF
TRBD2	many	TRBV4-3	TRBJ2-1	17	TGCGCCAGCAGCCAAGATCGGACTAGCGGGACCCACAATGAGCAGTTCTTC	CASSQDRTSGTHNEQFF
NA	few	TRBV18	TRBJ1-2	18	TGTGCCAGCTCACCGTGGGCAGGGGACTGGAGTGTTAACTATGGCTACACCTTC	CASSPWAGDWSVNYGYTF